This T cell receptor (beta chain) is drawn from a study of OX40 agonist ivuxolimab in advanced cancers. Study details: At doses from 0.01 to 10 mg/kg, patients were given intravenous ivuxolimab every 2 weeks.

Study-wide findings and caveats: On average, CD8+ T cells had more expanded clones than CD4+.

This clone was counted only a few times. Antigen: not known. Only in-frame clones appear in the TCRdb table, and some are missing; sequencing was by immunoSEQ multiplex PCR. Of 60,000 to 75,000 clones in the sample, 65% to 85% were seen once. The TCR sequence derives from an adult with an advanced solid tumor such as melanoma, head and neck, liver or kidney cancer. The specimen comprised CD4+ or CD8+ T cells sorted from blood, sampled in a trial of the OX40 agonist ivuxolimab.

CDR3 loop: CASSDRDRETQYF. The CDR3 nucleotides read TGTGCCAGCTCAGACAGGGATCGAGAGACCCAGTACTTC. The chain employs TRBV18 and TRBJ2-5, with 7 bases identical to TRBD1. Per germline, CDR1 KGHSH and CDR2 LQKENI. This CDR3 spans 13 amino acids. V was clipped by 5 bases and J by 4 bases; unmatched bases: 4.